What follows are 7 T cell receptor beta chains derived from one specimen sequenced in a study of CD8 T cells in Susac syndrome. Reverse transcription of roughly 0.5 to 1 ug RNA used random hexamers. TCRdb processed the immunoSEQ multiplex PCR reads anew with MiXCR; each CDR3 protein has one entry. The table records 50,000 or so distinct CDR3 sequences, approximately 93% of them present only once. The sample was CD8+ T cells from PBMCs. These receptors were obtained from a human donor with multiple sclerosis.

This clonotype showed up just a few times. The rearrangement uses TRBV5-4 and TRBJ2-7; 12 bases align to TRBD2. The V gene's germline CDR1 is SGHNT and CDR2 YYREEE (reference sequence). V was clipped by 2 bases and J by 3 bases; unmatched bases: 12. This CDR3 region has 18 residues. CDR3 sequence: CASSLGRLAGVQIYEQYF. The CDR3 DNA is TGTGCCAGCAGCTTAGGTCGACTAGCGGGGGTACAAATCTACGAGCAGTACTTC. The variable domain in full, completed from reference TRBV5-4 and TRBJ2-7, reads ETGVTQSPTHLIKTRGQQVTLRCSSQSGHNTVSWYQQALGQGPQFIFQYYREEENGRGNFPPRFSGLQFPNYSSELNVNALELDDSALYLCASSLGRLAGVQIYEQYFGPGTRLTVT.

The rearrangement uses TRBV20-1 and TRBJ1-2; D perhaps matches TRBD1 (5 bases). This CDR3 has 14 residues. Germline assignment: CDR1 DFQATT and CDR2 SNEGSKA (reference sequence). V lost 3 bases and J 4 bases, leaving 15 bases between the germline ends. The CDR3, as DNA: TGCAGTGCTAGGGATCTAGAGGGGAGCTATGGCTACACCTTC. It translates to CSARDLEGSYGYTF.

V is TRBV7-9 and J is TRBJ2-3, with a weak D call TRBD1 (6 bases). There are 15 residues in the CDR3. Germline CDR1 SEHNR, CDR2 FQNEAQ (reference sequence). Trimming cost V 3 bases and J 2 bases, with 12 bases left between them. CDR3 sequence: CASSLENRVTDTQYF. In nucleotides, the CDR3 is TGTGCCAGCAGCTTGGAGAACAGGGTCACAGATACGCAGTATTTT.

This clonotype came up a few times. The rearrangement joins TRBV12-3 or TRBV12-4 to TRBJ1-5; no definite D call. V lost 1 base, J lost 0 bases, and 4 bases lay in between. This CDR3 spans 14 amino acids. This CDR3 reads CASSLGGSNQPQHF. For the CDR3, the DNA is TGTGCCAGCAGTTTAGGAGGTAGCAATCAGCCCCAGCATTTT.

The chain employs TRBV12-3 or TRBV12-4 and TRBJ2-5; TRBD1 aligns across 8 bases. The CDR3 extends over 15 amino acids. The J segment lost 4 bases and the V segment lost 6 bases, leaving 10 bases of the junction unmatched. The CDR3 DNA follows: TGTGCCAGCAGAACCGGGACAGGAAGACGAGAGACCCAGTACTTC. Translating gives CASRTGTGRRETQYF.

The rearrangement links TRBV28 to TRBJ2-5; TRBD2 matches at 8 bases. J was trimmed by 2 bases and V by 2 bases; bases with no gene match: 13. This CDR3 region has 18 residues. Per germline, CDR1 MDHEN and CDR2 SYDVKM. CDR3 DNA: TGTGCCAGCAGTTTAGACTCAGGACTAGCTCGGATTCAAGAGACCCAGTACTTC. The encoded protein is CASSLDSGLARIQETQYF. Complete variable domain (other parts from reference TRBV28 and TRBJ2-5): DVKVTQSSRYLVKRTGEKVFLECVQDMDHENMFWYRQDPGLGLRLIYFSYDVKMKEKGDIPEGYSVSREKKERFSLILESASTNQTSMYLCASSLDSGLARIQETQYFGPGTRLLVL.

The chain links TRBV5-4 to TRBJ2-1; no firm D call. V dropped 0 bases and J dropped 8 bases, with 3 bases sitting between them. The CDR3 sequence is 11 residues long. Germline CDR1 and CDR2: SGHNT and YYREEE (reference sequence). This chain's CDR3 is CASSLGYEQFF. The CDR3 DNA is TGTGCCAGCAGCTTGGGGTATGAGCAGTTCTTC.